The 15 T cell receptor beta chains presented below share a single source sample, sequenced in a study of memory CD4+ T cells and cytomegalovirus serostatus. Generated by immunoSEQ multiplex PCR, the TCRdb table keeps only in-frame clones and is missing some. The sample consists of tens of thousands of clones, roughly four fifths of them appearing once. The sort gate was single viable CD3+CD4+CD8-CD45RO+ cells for memory CD4+ T cells. Source material: memory CD4+ T cells from blood. These receptors were obtained from an adult in good health and CMV-seronegative.

This clone has only a few counts. One end of the junction fails to match germline, which may point to a read error. The chain links TRBV7-7 to TRBJ1-4; D gene ambiguous. CDR3 length: 15 amino acids. CDR1 is SSHAT and CDR2 is FNYEAQ in the germline V gene (reference sequence). The DNA for the CDR3 is TGTGCTAGCAGCTTAGGGCTAACCTCTAATGAAAAACTGTTTTTT. Amino acid sequence: CASSLGLTSNEKLFF.

The chain couples TRBV6-6 to TRBJ1-5; TRBD1 aligns across 9 bases. Germline assignment: CDR1 MNHNY and CDR2 SVGAGI (reference sequence). Trimming removed 2 bases from V and 7 bases from J; junction bases left unmatched: 9. The CDR3 runs to 16 residues. The DNA of the CDR3 is TGTGCCAGCAGTTACCCAGGGGGACAGGGTGGACAGCCCCAGCATTTT. It specifies CASSYPGGQGGQPQHF.

The genes are TRBV10-2 and TRBJ2-7; 16 bases agree with TRBD2. V was clipped by 4 bases and J by 3 bases; unmatched bases: 6. Germline V gene data show CDR1 as WSHSY and CDR2 as SAAADI. The CDR3 contains 17 residues. The CDR3 sequence: CASSVGTSGRVYYEQYF. The DNA for the CDR3 is TGCGCCAGCAGTGTTGGGACTAGCGGGAGGGTGTACTACGAGCAGTACTTC.

The chain couples TRBV7-9 to TRBJ2-3, with D maybe TRBD2 (6 bases). CDR1 SEHNR and CDR2 FQNEAQ come from the germline V gene (reference sequence). V was pared by 5 bases and J by 1 base, with 16 bases between. The CDR3 loop spans 16 amino acids. The CDR3 protein is CASSPYGPSGTDTQYF. CDR3 DNA sequence: TGTGCCAGCAGCCCCTATGGTCCTAGCGGCACAGATACGCAGTATTTT. Complete variable domain (other parts from reference TRBV7-9 and TRBJ2-3): DTGVSQNPRHKITKRGQNVTFRCDPISEHNRLYWYRQTLGQGPEFLTYFQNEAQLEKSRLLSDRFSAERPKGSFSTLEIQRTEQGDSAMYLCASSPYGPSGTDTQYFGPGTRLTVL.

V gene TRBV6-1 combines with J gene TRBJ1-2; the D is unclear. V lost 4 bases and J lost 3, with 12 bases in between. This CDR3 has 14 amino acids. Germline lookup yields CDR1 MNHNS and CDR2 SASEGT. This CDR3 reads CASSVGDWYYGYTF. The CDR3 nucleotides read TGTGCCAGCAGTGTGGGAGATTGGTACTATGGCTACACCTTC.

The chain combines TRBV18 with TRBJ1-1; D gene ambiguous. From germline, CDR1 is KGHSH and CDR2 LQKENI. The CDR3 has 13 residues. Trimming pared 3 bases from V and 8 bases from J, leaving 13 bases between. The CDR3 DNA reads as TGTGCCAGCTCACCTGGGGAGGCAGAGGAAGCTTTCTTT. The encoded protein is CASSPGEAEEAFF. Complete variable domain (other parts from reference TRBV18 and TRBJ1-1): NAGVMQNPRHLVRRRGQEARLRCSPMKGHSHVYWYRQLPEEGLKFMVYLQKENIIDESGMPKERFSAEFPKEGPSILRIQQVVRGDSAAYFCASSPGEAEEAFFGQGTRLTVV.

J is TRBJ1-4 and V is TRBV19; maybe TRBD1 (6 bases). There are 12 residues in the CDR3. Trimming removed 7 bases from V and 5 bases from J, with 8 bases in between. Germline loops: CDR1 LNHDA, CDR2 SQIVND (reference sequence). CDR3 nucleotide sequence: TGTGCCAGTAAACAGGGAAATGAAAAACTGTTTTTT. The encoded protein is CASKQGNEKLFF.

Points on this clone: A junction end diverges from the germline sequence, so it may reflect a read error. This chain links TRBV7-9 with TRBJ1-1, with 7 bases aligning to TRBD1. CDR3 length equals 12 residues. CDR1 and CDR2 from the germline V gene are SEHNR and FQNEAQ (reference sequence). CDR3 bases: TGTGCCAGCAGCTTATCGGACAGGCCCGGGGGATTT. Protein: CASSLSDRPGGF.

J is TRBJ1-4 and V is TRBV28; D is undetermined. This CDR3 contains 15 residues. Trimming took off 3 bases at V and 0 bases at J, with 8 bases between the two ends. The germline V gene encodes CDR1 MDHEN and CDR2 SYDVKM. The CDR3 spells CASSFPRTTNEKLFF. CDR3 nucleotide sequence: TGTGCCAGCAGTTTTCCGAGGACAACTAATGAAAAACTGTTTTTT.

V gene TRBV7-3 combines with J gene TRBJ2-1, with 11 bases aligning to TRBD2. The ends lost 5 bases at V and 4 bases at J; junction bases unmatched: 4. CDR1 and CDR2 from the germline V gene are SGHTA and FQGTGA. The CDR3 length is 15 residues. CDR3 sequence: CASSRLAGSYNEQFF. The CDR3, as DNA: TGTGCCAGCAGCCGACTAGCGGGGTCGTACAATGAGCAGTTCTTC.

The chain recombines TRBV5-1 with TRBJ2-3, with D possibly being TRBD2 (6 bases). The CDR3 extends over 16 amino acids. V shed 0 bases and J shed 0 bases, with 11 bases lying between them. Germline V gene lookup returns CDR1 SGHRS and CDR2 YFSETQ. This CDR3 is CASSLAVGGSTDTQYF. In nucleotides, the CDR3 is TGCGCCAGCAGCTTGGCCGTCGGGGGAAGCACAGATACGCAGTATTTT.

V gene TRBV19 combines with J gene TRBJ2-7, with TRBD1 identical over 12 bases. The ends lost 9 bases at V and 2 bases at J; junction bases unmatched: 5. CDR3 size: 14 residues. Germline V gene sequence: CDR1 LNHDA, CDR2 SQIVND (reference sequence). The CDR3 spells CASSRDRGPYEQYF. As DNA, the CDR3 is TGTGCCAGCAGCCGGGACAGGGGGCCCTACGAGCAGTACTTC.

This clone was detected once. The rearrangement joins TRBV5-1 to TRBJ2-3; D could derive from TRBD1 or TRBD2 (5 bases each). The germline V and J ends were trimmed by 0 bases and 5 bases, with 13 bases remaining between them. This CDR3 has 15 amino acids. From germline, CDR1 is SGHRS and CDR2 YFSETQ. The CDR3 bases are TGCGCCAGCAGCTTGGTGGGGGATAGATTAGATACGCAGTATTTT. Its protein is CASSLVGDRLDTQYF.

V gene TRBV10-2 combines with J gene TRBJ1-2, with D hard to call. This CDR3 contains 11 residues. V was trimmed by 7 bases and J by 3 bases, leaving 6 bases between them. Germline V gene sequence: CDR1 WSHSY, CDR2 SAAADI. The CDR3 sequence is CASKRDYGYTF. The CDR3 nucleotides are TGCGCCAGCAAACGGGACTATGGCTACACCTTC.

Sample share makes this clone medium-sized. This chain joins TRBV2 and TRBJ1-2; weak D call: TRBD1 (5 bases). V lost 1 base to trimming and J lost 8 bases, with 11 bases between them. CDR1 SNHLY and CDR2 FYNNEI come from the germline V gene. The CDR3 sequence is 13 residues long. The CDR3 sequence: CASSEGGGVGYTF. In nucleotides, the CDR3 is TGTGCCAGCAGTGAAGGTGGGGGAGTCGGCTACACCTTC.